The rows below give T cell receptor beta chains drawn from one sample of a study of vaccination and CD4 T cells after COVID-19. TCRdb reanalysed the PCR reads using MiXCR and keeps one entry per CDR3 protein. The sample includes 25,000 or so distinct CDR3 sequences, approximately 51% of them seen just once. This specimen was CD4+ T cells from blood, taken before SARS-CoV-2 vaccination. The receptors were gathered from a human donor who had recovered from COVID-19. The conserved cysteine and the conserved F or W are not part of the CDR3 here. A D gene is named only where the DNA matches it firmly.

d_call	j_call	v_call	cdr3_aa
-	TRBJ2-3	TRBV2	ASSGYSRGPADTQY
-	TRBJ1-1	TRBV15	ATSRDSGKLNTEAF
TRBD2	TRBJ2-3	TRBV20-1	SARDLLAVITDTQY
-	TRBJ2-2	TRBV7-3	ASSLTGVSTGELF
-	TRBJ1-2	TRBV24-1	ATSDTTLAYGYT
-	TRBJ2-5	TRBV27	ASGIRAGETQY
-	TRBJ2-3	TRBV7-9	ASTPDSTDTQY
-	TRBJ1-3	TRBV20-1	SARDSHKGTGNTIY
TRBD1	TRBJ2-7	TRBV6-1	ASSEPGQGTYEQY
-	TRBJ2-3	TRBV20-1	SATPVGEADTQY
-	TRBJ1-5	TRBV4-2	ASSQDAADQPQH
-	TRBJ2-7	TRBV15	ATSRAGFTYEQY
-	TRBJ2-7	TRBV20-1	SASSGNSNEQY
-	TRBJ2-3	TRBV6-4	ASSRTDSTDTQY
TRBD2	TRBJ2-4	TRBV28	ASSLASGRSIQY
-	TRBJ1-5	TRBV2	ASSTNSNQPQH
-	TRBJ1-3	TRBV7-9	ASSPGLSISSGNTIY
-	TRBJ2-2	TRBV11-2	ASSFRGSAYTGELF
-	TRBJ2-1	TRBV5-4	ASSLVGIENEQF
TRBD1	TRBJ1-5	TRBV15	ATSGPRDRGNQPQH
-	TRBJ2-7	TRBV18	ASSPQVTVEQY
-	TRBJ1-6	TRBV27	ASSHRDASPLH